These 21 T cell receptor beta chains share one sample of origin, sequenced in a study of T cell changes during pregnancy in multiple sclerosis. This table comes from immunoSEQ multiplex PCR, and its TCRdb copy is limited to in-frame clones, with some not included. The sample contains about 93,000 clones, roughly 90% of which appear only once. The specimen was peripheral blood, collected before pregnancy. Source of these receptors: a female donor with multiple sclerosis, enrolled in a pregnancy study.

The V and J genes are TRBV4-3 and TRBJ1-2; 9 bases are shared with TRBD1. V dropped 4 bases and J dropped 5; count of bases not matched to a gene: 5. The germline CDR1 and CDR2 sequences are LGHNA and YSLEER. The CDR3 covers 14 residues. CDR3 in amino acids: CASSPGQGGYGYTF. The CDR3 DNA reads TGCGCCAGCAGCCCGGGACAGGGAGGGTATGGCTACACCTTC.

This rearrangement joins TRBV5-4 to TRBJ2-4; D might be TRBD1 (5 bases). Trimming removed 4 bases from V and 8 bases from J, with 13 bases in between. This CDR3 spans 13 amino acids. Germline V gene lookup returns CDR1 SGHNT and CDR2 YYREEE (reference sequence). DNA of the CDR3: TGTGCCAGCAGCCTGGGGCCGGCGGACATTCAGTACTTC. As protein: CASSLGPADIQYF. The complete variable domain, with remaining parts taken from reference TRBV5-4 and TRBJ2-4, reads ETGVTQSPTHLIKTRGQQVTLRCSSQSGHNTVSWYQQALGQGPQFIFQYYREEENGRGNFPPRFSGLQFPNYSSELNVNALELDDSALYLCASSLGPADIQYFGAGTRLSVL.

This chain connects TRBV7-8 to TRBJ1-4; maybe TRBD1 (6 bases). The V gene's germline CDR1 is SGHVS and CDR2 FQNEAQ. This CDR3 is built from 15 residues. V gave up 1 base and J gave up 2 bases, with 8 bases separating them. The CDR3 protein is CASSLGTGTNEKLFF. The CDR3 coding sequence is TGTGCCAGCAGCTTAGGTACAGGGACTAATGAAAAACTGTTTTTT.

In its sample, this clone was seen once. The chain joins TRBV7-3 to TRBJ2-1, with D possibly matching TRBD1 (5 bases). V lost 2 bases and J lost 8, with 22 bases in between. The CDR3 length is 17 residues. The germline gives CDR1 SGHTA, CDR2 FQGTGA. The CDR3 coding sequence is TGTGCCAGCAGCTTAGGCTTCGGAGCAGGGTCTCCCCATGAGCAGTTCTTC. Translating gives CASSLGFGAGSPHEQFF.

The V gene is TRBV7-9, the J gene TRBJ2-1, with TRBD1 matching over 7 bases. The germline CDR1 and CDR2 sequences are SEHNR and FQNEAQ (reference sequence). The V gene end was trimmed by 5 bases and the J gene end by 15 bases; junction bases not matched to a gene: 19. The CDR3 sequence is 15 residues long. CDR3 DNA: TGTGCCAGCAGCCCCTCCCTAGCTCAGGGGGTCCAGCGGTTCTTC. This encodes CASSPSLAQGVQRFF.

The genes are TRBV19 and TRBJ2-1; the match to TRBD2 covers 8 bases. The germline V gene has CDR1 LNHDA and CDR2 SQIVND (reference sequence). The CDR3 contains 14 residues. V lost 3 bases to trimming and J lost 12 bases; unmatched junction nucleotides: 10. CDR3 residues: CASSIGGGPPGQFF. The CDR3 DNA sequence: TGTGCCAGTAGTATTGGCGGGGGGCCGCCGGGGCAGTTCTTC.

The rearrangement links TRBV29-1 to TRBJ2-7, with a possible D match to TRBD1 (6 bases). Trimming shortened V by 4 bases and J by 3 bases, and 13 bases separated the two germline ends. The CDR3 contains 13 residues. CDR1 is SQVTM, CDR2 ANQGSEA, per germline. The CDR3 DNA reads TGCAGCGTTGTAAAGGGGGTTGGCTACGAGCAGTACTTC. This gives the protein CSVVKGVGYEQYF.

This chain connects TRBV13 to TRBJ1-1; D ambiguous. V was clipped by 2 bases and J by 6 bases, with 7 bases between them. The CDR3 is made up of 12 amino acids. CDR1 PRHDT and CDR2 FYEKMQ come from the germline V gene (reference sequence). This CDR3 is CASSLLGAEAFF. CDR3 in DNA: TGTGCCAGCAGCTTACTGGGAGCTGAAGCTTTCTTT.

The rearrangement joins TRBV30 to TRBJ2-3; D perhaps matches TRBD2 (5 bases). The CDR3 consists of 15 residues. V dropped 0 bases and J dropped 1 base, with 11 bases sitting between them. CDR1 is GTSNPN, CDR2 SVGIG, per germline (reference sequence). The CDR3, as DNA: TGTGCCTGGAGTGTAGGCGGGCCTGGCACAGATACGCAGTATTTT. Amino acid sequence: CAWSVGGPGTDTQYF.

There are a few counts of this clone. The V and J genes are TRBV5-1 and TRBJ1-1; D gene ambiguous. CDR1 is SGHRS and CDR2 is YFSETQ in the germline V gene. This CDR3 has 13 amino acids. Trimming removed 4 bases at V and 1 base at J, with 8 bases between. The CDR3 protein is CASSLLENTEAFF. In DNA form, the CDR3 reads TGCGCCAGCAGCCTGTTAGAGAACACTGAAGCTTTCTTT.

This clone came up a few times. The rearrangement joins TRBV5-4 to TRBJ1-1; unclear D gene. V was cut by 5 bases and J by 4 bases, with 6 bases left in between. The V gene's germline CDR1 is SGHNT and CDR2 YYREEE (reference sequence). The CDR3 contains 11 residues. The CDR3 spells CASRTTTEAFF. Here the CDR3 DNA reads TGTGCCAGCAGAACTACCACTGAAGCTTTCTTT. The full variable domain, completed using reference TRBV5-4 and TRBJ1-1, is ETGVTQSPTHLIKTRGQQVTLRCSSQSGHNTVSWYQQALGQGPQFIFQYYREEENGRGNFPPRFSGLQFPNYSSELNVNALELDDSALYLCASRTTTEAFFGQGTRLTVV.

The chain is built from TRBV29-1 and TRBJ2-2; maybe TRBD1 (5 bases). Germline V gene data show CDR1 as SQVTM and CDR2 as ANQGSEA. V lost 4 bases, J lost 4 bases, and 16 bases lay in between. The CDR3 is 15 amino acids. This CDR3 is CSVGQVGLSTGELFF. In DNA form, the CDR3 reads TGCAGCGTTGGGCAGGTGGGGCTAAGCACCGGGGAGCTGTTTTTT.

For the CDR3, the DNA is TGTGCCAGCAGTTCCACAGTGCCCTTAGGGCCCCAGCATTTT. Translation: CASSSTVPLGPQHF. J is TRBJ1-5 and V is TRBV27; D not certain. This CDR3 is built from 14 residues. Germline CDR1 is MNHEY and CDR2 is SMNVEV (reference sequence). Between the trimmed V and J ends, which lost 4 bases and 9 bases, there was a span of 16 bases.

This clone was recorded a few times. CDR3 loop: CASSEATRQSPLHF. The CDR3, as DNA: TGTGCCAGCAGTGAAGCGACGAGACAATCACCCCTCCACTTT. The rearrangement links TRBV2 to TRBJ1-6; D is undetermined. This CDR3 region has 14 residues. Germline CDR1 reads SNHLY; CDR2 reads FYNNEI. V lost 0 bases and J 10 bases, leaving 10 bases between the germline ends.

This clone was recorded once. The chain uses TRBV19 and TRBJ2-1; D perhaps matches TRBD1 (7 bases). CDR1 and CDR2 from the germline V gene are LNHDA and SQIVND (reference sequence). There are 14 residues in the CDR3. V gave up 7 bases and J gave up 7 bases, with 17 bases separating them. The CDR3 DNA sequence: TGTGCCAGTATCCCAGGGGGGAGTAGGAATGAGCAGTTCTTC. Protein product: CASIPGGSRNEQFF. Full variable domain (rest looked up from reference TRBV19 and TRBJ2-1): DGGITQSPKYLFRKEGQNVTLSCEQNLNHDAMYWYRQDPGQGLRLIYYSQIVNDFQKGDIAEGYSVSREKKESFPLTVTSAQKNPTAFYLCASIPGGSRNEQFFGPGTRLTVL.

This chain uses TRBV7-3 with TRBJ2-1; 8 bases line up with TRBD1. This CDR3 has 17 residues. The germline CDR1 and CDR2 sequences are SGHTA and FQGTGA. The ends lost 1 base at V and 6 bases at J; junction bases unmatched: 11. CDR3 loop: CASSLIPPRGRSNEQFF. The CDR3 DNA reads TGTGCCAGCAGCTTAATTCCCCCCAGGGGGCGGTCCAATGAGCAGTTCTTC.

V usage is TRBV21-1 and J usage is TRBJ2-7; the table's D call TRBD1 went unverified against the DNA. TRBV21-1 is given as a pseudogene. This CDR3 comprises 20 residues. The CDR3 loop is CASSRNGTGKQVGARYEQYF. CDR3 DNA: TGTGCCAGCAGCAGAAATGGGACAGGGAAACAGGTTGGAGCTCGGTACGAGCAGTACTTC.

The genes are TRBV18 and TRBJ1-2; 9 positions agree with TRBD1. V was pared by 3 bases and J by 8 bases, with 10 bases of the junction left unmatched. The CDR3 length is 15 residues. Germline CDR1 and CDR2: KGHSH and LQKENI. The CDR3: CASSPTGTGWYGYTF. CDR3 nucleotide sequence: TGTGCCAGCTCACCTACCGGGACAGGGTGGTACGGCTACACCTTC.

The chain couples TRBV5-4 to TRBJ2-7; 9 bases agree with TRBD1. CDR1 SGHNT and CDR2 YYREEE come from the germline V gene (reference sequence). Germline trimming cut 4 bases from V and 3 bases from J; bases unmatched to any gene: 14. The CDR3 has 17 amino acids. The CDR3 protein is CASSPRGTGTGNYEQYF. CDR3 nucleotide sequence: TGTGCCAGCAGCCCCAGGGGAACCGGGACAGGGAACTACGAGCAGTACTTC.

The J gene is TRBJ1-1, the V gene TRBV6-6, with D uncertain. Trimming stripped 5 bases from V and 2 bases from J, with 9 bases between. The CDR3 runs to 13 residues. Germline V lookup: CDR1 MNHNY, CDR2 SVGAGI (reference sequence). CDR3 loop: CASSPRDNTEAFF. In nucleotides, the CDR3 is TGTGCCAGCAGTCCCCGGGATAACACTGAAGCTTTCTTT.

V is TRBV28 and J is TRBJ2-7, with 10 bases aligning to TRBD2. Germline V gene data show CDR1 as MDHEN and CDR2 as SYDVKM. Trimming took 3 bases from V and 3 from J; bases not matched to a gene: 8. This CDR3 spans 16 amino acids. CDR3 bases: TGTGCCAGCAGTTTTAGGGTAGCGGGAGGCCGCTACGAGCAGTACTTC. Protein: CASSFRVAGGRYEQYF.